The clone carrying this T cell receptor beta chain has at least ten counts. The sample is drawn from a study of early T cells in non-severe SARS-CoV-2 infection. Study at large: From unsorted whole blood, bulk RNA was sequenced, and the chains remained unpaired.

Unique molecular identifiers were affixed to single, distinct cDNA molecules. TCRdb ran MiXCR on the 5' RACE reads and lists one entry per CDR3 protein. The sample gives approximately 100,000 distinct CDR3 sequences, roughly 15% of which show up once; around 1.3% is in the top ten. This clonotype was sampled from an adult who was a healthcare worker with PCR-confirmed SARS-CoV-2 infection or an uninfected control (not recorded which). The sample was whole blood.

The CDR3 region is CATSSHEGGSEAFF. DNA of the CDR3: TGTGCCACCAGCAGTCATGAAGGGGGCAGCGAAGCTTTCTTT. J is TRBJ1-1 and V is TRBV15, with 7 nucleotides matching TRBD1. Germline loops: CDR1 LNHNV, CDR2 YYDKDF (reference sequence). With 3 bases clipped from V and 8 bases from J, the junction kept 9 bases outside the gene matches. The CDR3 length is 14 residues. Using reference TRBV15 and TRBJ1-1 for the parts outside the CDR3, the full variable domain is DAMVIQNPRYQVTQFGKPVTLSCSQTLNHNVMYWYQQKSSQAPKLLFHYYDKDFNNEADTPDNFQSRRPNTSFCFLDIRSPGLGDTAMYLCATSSHEGGSEAFFGQGTRLTVV.